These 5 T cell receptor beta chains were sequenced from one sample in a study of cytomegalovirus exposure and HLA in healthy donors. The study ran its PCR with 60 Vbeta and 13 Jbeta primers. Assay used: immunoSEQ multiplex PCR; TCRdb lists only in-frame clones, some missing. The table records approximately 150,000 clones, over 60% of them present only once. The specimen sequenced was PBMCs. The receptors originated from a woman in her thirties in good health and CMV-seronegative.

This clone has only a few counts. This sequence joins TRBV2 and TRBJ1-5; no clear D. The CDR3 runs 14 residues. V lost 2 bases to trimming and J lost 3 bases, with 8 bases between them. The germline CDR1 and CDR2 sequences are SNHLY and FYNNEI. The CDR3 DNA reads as TGTGCCAGCAGTGAATACCTAAACAATCAGCCCCAGCATTTT. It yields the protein CASSEYLNNQPQHF.

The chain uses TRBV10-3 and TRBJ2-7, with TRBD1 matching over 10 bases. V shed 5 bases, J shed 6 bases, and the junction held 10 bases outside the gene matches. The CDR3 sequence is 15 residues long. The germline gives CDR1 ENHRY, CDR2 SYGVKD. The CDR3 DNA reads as TGTGCCATCAGTCCCGGGACAGGGGATCGGCGCGAGCAGTACTTC. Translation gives CAISPGTGDRREQYF.

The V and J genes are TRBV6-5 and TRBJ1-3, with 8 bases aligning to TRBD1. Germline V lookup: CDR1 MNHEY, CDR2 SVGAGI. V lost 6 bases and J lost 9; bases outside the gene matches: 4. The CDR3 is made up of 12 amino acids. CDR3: CASRTGQATIYF. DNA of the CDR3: TGTGCCAGCAGGACGGGACAGGCCACCATATATTTT.

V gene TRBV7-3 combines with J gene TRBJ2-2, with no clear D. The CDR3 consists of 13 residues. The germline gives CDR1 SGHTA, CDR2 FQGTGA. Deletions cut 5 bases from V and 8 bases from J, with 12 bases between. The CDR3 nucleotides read TGTGCCAGCAGCCCCGCGGAGCCGGGGGAGCTGTTTTTT. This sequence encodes CASSPAEPGELFF.

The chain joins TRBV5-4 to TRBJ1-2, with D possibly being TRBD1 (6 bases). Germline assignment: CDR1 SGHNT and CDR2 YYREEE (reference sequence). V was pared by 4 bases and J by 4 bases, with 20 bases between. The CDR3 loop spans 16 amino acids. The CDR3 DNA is TGTGCCAGCAGCCCGCCCATTCGGGGGGGGCTCTATGGCTACACCTTC. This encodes CASSPPIRGGLYGYTF.